This T cell receptor (beta chain) is drawn from a study of monozygotic twins with cystic fibrosis. Only in-frame clones appear in the TCRdb table, and some are missing; sequencing was by immunoSEQ multiplex PCR. The table lists approximately 32,000 clones, roughly 96% of them singletons, with 0.15% to 0.2% in the top ten. Trimming took 5 bases from V and 7 from J; bases not matched to a gene: 7. Germline V CDR1 and CDR2: SNHLY, FYNNEI. The CDR3 contains 14 residues. Material: blood. This sequence joins TRBV2 and TRBJ1-5, with 8 bases identical to TRBD1. The clonotype comes from a girl aged 2 to 9 with cystic fibrosis. CDR3 coding DNA: TGTGCCAGCAGTTGGATGGACAGGGTCCAGCCCCAGCATTTT. Translation gives CASSWMDRVQPQHF.